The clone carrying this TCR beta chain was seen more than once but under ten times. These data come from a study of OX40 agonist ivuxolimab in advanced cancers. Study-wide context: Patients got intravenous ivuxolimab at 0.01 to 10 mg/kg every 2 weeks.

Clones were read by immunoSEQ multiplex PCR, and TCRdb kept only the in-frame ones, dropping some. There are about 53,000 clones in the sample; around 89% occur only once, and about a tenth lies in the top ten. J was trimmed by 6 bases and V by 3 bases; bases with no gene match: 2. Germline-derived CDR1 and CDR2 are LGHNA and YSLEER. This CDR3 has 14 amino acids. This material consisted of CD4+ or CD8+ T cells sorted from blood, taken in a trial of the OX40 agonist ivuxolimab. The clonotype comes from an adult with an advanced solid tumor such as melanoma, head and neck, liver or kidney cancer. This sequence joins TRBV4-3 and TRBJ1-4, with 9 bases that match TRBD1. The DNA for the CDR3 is TGCGCCAGCAGCCAGGGACAGGGAGATGAAAAACTGTTTTTT. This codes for CASSQGQGDEKLFF.